The 21 T cell receptor beta chains reported below all come from one sample, sequenced in a study of cytomegalovirus exposure and HLA in healthy donors. Primers included in the PCR were 60 Vbeta and 13 Jbeta primers. The repertoire was sequenced with immunoSEQ multiplex PCR; TCRdb's copy has only in-frame clones and lacks some. This table has more than 110,000 clones, around 84% appearing once. Sequences were obtained from PBMCs. Receptor source: a man aged 45-65 years in good health and CMV-seronegative.

In its sample, this clone was seen a few times. The CDR3 coding sequence is TGTGCCAGCAGCTCTAGGACAGGGAGAGAGGAGCAGTTCTTC. Its protein product is CASSSRTGREEQFF. The chain recombines TRBV5-6 with TRBJ2-1; 8 nucleotides align to TRBD1. The ends lost 3 bases at V and 10 bases at J; junction bases unmatched: 9. The CDR3 loop spans 14 amino acids. Germline V CDR1 and CDR2: SGHDT, YYEEEE.

The chain links TRBV5-6 to TRBJ2-7; 15 positions agree with TRBD2. The CDR3 is 16 amino acids. The trim removed 2 bases at V and 4 bases at J, leaving 4 bases unmatched. CDR1 and CDR2 (germline): SGHDT, YYEEEE. Here the CDR3 DNA reads TGTGCCAGCAGCTTCGGGGGGACTAGCGGGAGGTACGAGCAGTACTTC. Its translation is CASSFGGTSGRYEQYF.

This chain joins TRBV7-8 and TRBJ1-3, with D maybe TRBD1 (5 bases). CDR3 length: 14 amino acids. Trimming took 1 base from V and 4 from J, leaving 8 bases between them. Germline CDR1 reads SGHVS; CDR2 reads FQNEAQ. CDR3 coding DNA: TGTGCCAGCAGCTTAGGGGGGGGAGGAAACACCATATATTTT. This encodes CASSLGGGGNTIYF.

This clone was counted a few times. This rearrangement joins TRBV5-4 to TRBJ2-2, with 14 bases that match TRBD2. The CDR3 length is 17 residues. V shed 4 bases, J shed 7 bases, and the junction held 9 bases outside the gene matches. CDR1 SGHNT and CDR2 YYREEE come from the germline V gene (reference sequence). CDR3 coding DNA: TGTGCCAGCAGCCCCGGGACTAGCGGGAGAAATCACGGGGAGCTGTTTTTT. Amino acids: CASSPGTSGRNHGELFF.

Only a few counts were recorded for this clone. V gene TRBV27 combines with J gene TRBJ2-7, with TRBD2 identical over 7 bases. The CDR3 totals 15 residues. Unmatched junction bases numbered 11, after V lost 7 bases and J lost 2 bases. Germline V gene data show CDR1 as MNHEY and CDR2 as SMNVEV (reference sequence). The CDR3 nucleotides are TGTGCCAGCACCCATGCGAAGGCGGGGGCCTACGAGCAGTACTTC. It translates to CASTHAKAGAYEQYF.

The chain employs TRBV9 and TRBJ1-5, with a tentative D call TRBD1 (6 bases). CDR1 and CDR2 (germline): SGDLS, YYNGEE. The length of the CDR3 is 15 residues. The V and J ends lost 5 bases and 4 bases respectively, with 16 bases between them. The CDR3 DNA reads TGTGCCAGCAGTGTCGATGGACAGCCTAATCAGCCCCAGCATTTT. Residues: CASSVDGQPNQPQHF.

This rearrangement joins TRBV7-2 to TRBJ2-1, with TRBD2 matching 8 bases. This CDR3 spans 15 amino acids. V gave up 5 bases and J gave up 0 bases; unmatched junction bases: 3. Per the germline V gene, CDR1 is SGHTA and CDR2 is FQGNSA. The CDR3 sequence is CASSVTSDSYNEQFF. CDR3 DNA sequence: TGTGCCAGCAGCGTGACTAGCGACTCCTACAATGAGCAGTTCTTC.

This rearrangement joins TRBV2 to TRBJ2-3; D possibly corresponds to TRBD2 (6 bases). There are 15 residues in the CDR3. With 7 bases removed from V and 0 bases from J, the gap between germline ends came to 14 bases. Germline V CDR1 and CDR2: SNHLY, FYNNEI. The CDR3 DNA is TGTGCCAGCATGGATTGGGGGGAAAGCACAGATACGCAGTATTTT. Residues: CASMDWGESTDTQYF. Full variable domain (rest looked up from reference TRBV2 and TRBJ2-3): EPEVTQTPSHQVTQMGQEVILRCVPISNHLYFYWYRQILGQKVEFLVSFYNNEISEKSEIFDDQFSVERPDGSNFTLKIRSTKLEDSAMYFCASMDWGESTDTQYFGPGTRLTVL.

The chain is built from TRBV19 and TRBJ1-1, with D possibly TRBD1 on 6 matching bases. The CDR3 is 12 amino acids. Germline-derived CDR1 and CDR2 are LNHDA and SQIVND (reference sequence). Trimming took 7 bases from V and 4 from J, leaving 10 bases between them. CDR3 coding DNA: TGTGCCAGTAACAGGGTAGCCACTGAAGCTTTCTTT. It yields the protein CASNRVATEAFF. Full variable domain (outside the CDR3, taken from reference TRBV19 and TRBJ1-1): DGGITQSPKYLFRKEGQNVTLSCEQNLNHDAMYWYRQDPGQGLRLIYYSQIVNDFQKGDIAEGYSVSREKKESFPLTVTSAQKNPTAFYLCASNRVATEAFFGQGTRLTVV.

This chain connects TRBV19 to TRBJ1-1; 8 nucleotides line up with TRBD1. The CDR3 has 12 residues. Germline V lookup: CDR1 LNHDA, CDR2 SQIVND (reference sequence). V gave up 7 bases and J gave up 11 bases; unmatched junction bases: 9. In nucleotides, the CDR3 is TGTGCCAGTACCAAATCGGACAGGGCGGCTTTCTTT. This encodes CASTKSDRAAFF.

Details on this clone: Germline is not matched at one junction end, which may reflect a read error. The chain links TRBV7-9 to TRBJ2-1; no clear D gene. Germline CDR1 reads SEHNR; CDR2 reads FQNEAQ (reference sequence). The CDR3 is made up of 12 amino acids. Written as DNA, the CDR3 is TGTTCCAGCAGCTTAATAGACAATGAGCAGTTCTTC. Its translation is CSSSLIDNEQFF.

This chain joins TRBV6-5 and TRBJ1-1; the D gene is possibly TRBD1 (6 bases). This CDR3 has 14 amino acids. Germline values: CDR1 MNHEY, CDR2 SVGAGI. V lost 4 bases, J lost 4 bases, and 13 bases lay in between. CDR3 in amino acids: CASSSTGHLTEAFF. As DNA, the CDR3 is TGTGCCAGCAGTTCAACAGGGCACCTCACTGAAGCTTTCTTT.

The CDR3 is CASSQVQSRTDTQYF. The CDR3 bases are TGCGCCAGCAGCCAAGTGCAATCCAGGACAGATACGCAGTATTTT. This chain joins TRBV4-1 and TRBJ2-3; D uncertain. The CDR3 has 15 residues. V was clipped by 1 base and J by 3 bases, with 11 bases between them. CDR1 and CDR2 from the germline V gene are MGHRA and YSYEKL.

V and J are TRBV15 and TRBJ2-5; a possible D gene is TRBD2 (7 bases). V was cut by 5 bases and J by 4 bases, with 17 bases left in between. This CDR3 comprises 15 residues. Germline V gene lookup returns CDR1 LNHNV and CDR2 YYDKDF (reference sequence). DNA for the CDR3: TGTGCCACCAGCCAAGGGGGAGGGCGAGCAGAGACCCAGTACTTC. It encodes CATSQGGGRAETQYF. Full variable domain (remainder filled in from reference TRBV15 and TRBJ2-5): DAMVIQNPRYQVTQFGKPVTLSCSQTLNHNVMYWYQQKSSQAPKLLFHYYDKDFNNEADTPDNFQSRRPNTSFCFLDIRSPGLGDTAMYLCATSQGGGRAETQYFGPGTRLLVL.

The chain links TRBV7-3 to TRBJ2-1, with 8 bases lining up with TRBD1. The CDR3 extends over 16 amino acids. Per germline, CDR1 SGHTA and CDR2 FQGTGA. Trimming removed 5 bases from V and 6 bases from J; junction bases left unmatched: 12. CDR3 coding DNA: TGTGCCAGCAGCCCACGACACCAGGGGGCCGTCAATGAGCAGTTCTTC. Protein: CASSPRHQGAVNEQFF.

The CDR3 loop is CASSVGNSGALTF. CDR3 coding DNA: TGTGCCAGCAGCGTAGGTAATAGCGGGGCCTTGACTTTC. This chain connects TRBV9 to TRBJ2-6, with 8 bases aligning to TRBD2. Germline values: CDR1 SGDLS, CDR2 YYNGEE. Losses at the gene ends were 0 bases for V and 17 bases for J; bases not matched to a gene: 7. The CDR3 extends over 13 amino acids.

The chain links TRBV15 to TRBJ2-1; 10 bases agree with TRBD2. Germline trimming cut 1 base from V and 7 bases from J; bases unmatched to any gene: 10. The CDR3 spans 17 residues. The germline CDR1 and CDR2 sequences are LNHNV and YYDKDF (reference sequence). CDR3: CATSRVPSGSGTNEQFF. Here the CDR3 DNA reads TGTGCCACCAGCAGAGTTCCTAGCGGGAGTGGCACAAATGAGCAGTTCTTC.

V usage is TRBV19 and J usage is TRBJ1-4, with D possibly being TRBD1 (5 bases). Germline assignment: CDR1 LNHDA and CDR2 SQIVND (reference sequence). The V end was cut by 2 bases, the J end by 0 bases, with 16 bases between. The CDR3 has 18 residues. This chain's CDR3 is CASSIRGIGGATNEKLFF. CDR3 DNA: TGTGCCAGTAGTATACGGGGCATTGGGGGGGCAACTAATGAAAAACTGTTTTTT.

This chain connects TRBV9 to TRBJ1-1; a weak D match, TRBD1 (5 bases). Germline CDR1 is SGDLS and CDR2 is YYNGEE. This CDR3 is built from 15 residues. Trimming pared 0 bases from V and 5 bases from J, leaving 14 bases between. CDR3 residues: CASSVVGIAGTEAFF. The CDR3, as DNA: TGTGCCAGCAGCGTAGTAGGTATTGCAGGGACTGAAGCTTTCTTT.

V usage is TRBV19 and J usage is TRBJ1-4; D unclear. This CDR3 comprises 13 residues. CDR1 LNHDA and CDR2 SQIVND come from the germline V gene (reference sequence). The ends were cut back, 7 bases at V and 0 bases at J, with 6 bases in the middle. The CDR3 reads CASTRTTNEKLFF. CDR3 coding DNA: TGTGCCAGTACCAGGACAACTAATGAAAAACTGTTTTTT. The variable domain in full, completed from reference TRBV19 and TRBJ1-4, reads DGGITQSPKYLFRKEGQNVTLSCEQNLNHDAMYWYRQDPGQGLRLIYYSQIVNDFQKGDIAEGYSVSREKKESFPLTVTSAQKNPTAFYLCASTRTTNEKLFFGSGTQLSVL.

The genes are TRBV29-1 and TRBJ2-5, with 11 bases that match TRBD1. The J call may be wrong; the DNA end is better matched by TRBJ2-7. Germline V CDR1 and CDR2: SQVTM, ANQGSEA. The CDR3 covers 12 residues. The chain's CDR3 is CSPWDRGYEQYF. The CDR3 DNA follows: TGCAGCCCTTGGGACAGGGGGTACGAGCAGTACTTC.